The 15 T cell receptor beta chains below come from one sample, sequenced in a study of blood T cell repertoires in COVID-19. Clones were sequenced by immunoSEQ multiplex PCR, and TCRdb holds only the in-frame ones, with some missing. The sample has 120,000 or so clones; roughly 85% are singletons. Specimen: peripheral blood. The receptors originated from a woman of 80 years or more with acute or convalescent COVID-19.

The chain carries TRBV5-4 and TRBJ2-7, with 8 nucleotides matching TRBD2. The V segment lost 0 bases and the J segment 6 bases; nucleotides outside the gene matches: 11. There are 16 residues in the CDR3. Germline V CDR1 and CDR2: SGHNT, YYREEE (reference sequence). The CDR3 spells CASSLAPGTRSPEQYF. DNA of the CDR3: TGTGCCAGCAGCTTGGCCCCCGGGACTAGGTCCCCCGAGCAGTACTTC.

The chain employs TRBV4-3 and TRBJ1-6; D not certain. V lost 1 base and J 0 bases, leaving 4 bases between the germline ends. This CDR3 is built from 15 residues. Germline CDR1 reads LGHNA; CDR2 reads YSLEER. CDR3 sequence: CASSQVSSYNSPLHF. CDR3 bases: TGCGCCAGCAGCCAAGTGAGCTCCTATAATTCACCCCTCCACTTT.

The V call is TRBV27, the J call TRBJ2-5; unclear D gene. The germline CDR1 and CDR2 sequences are MNHEY and SMNVEV (reference sequence). Trimming removed 2 bases at V and 0 bases at J, with 7 bases between. The CDR3 is 14 residues long. The CDR3 sequence: CASSLARNQETQYF. In nucleotides, the CDR3 is TGTGCCAGCAGTTTAGCCAGGAACCAAGAGACCCAGTACTTC.

The genes are TRBV19 and TRBJ1-2, with a possible D match to TRBD1 (6 bases). The germline V gene has CDR1 LNHDA and CDR2 SQIVND (reference sequence). Trimming shortened V by 6 bases and J by 4 bases, and 24 bases separated the two germline ends. The CDR3 totals 17 residues. This CDR3 reads CASSPGRGSPSAYGYTF. The CDR3 DNA sequence: TGTGCCAGTAGCCCGGGGAGGGGGTCTCCTTCGGCCTATGGCTACACCTTC.

V gene TRBV27 combines with J gene TRBJ1-2; 8 bases fit TRBD1. V lost 4 bases and J lost 4; bases outside the gene matches: 5. CDR1 MNHEY and CDR2 SMNVEV come from the germline V gene (reference sequence). The CDR3 sequence is 14 residues long. Here the CDR3 reads CASSSQTGAYGYTF. CDR3 coding DNA: TGTGCCAGCAGTTCCCAGACAGGGGCCTATGGCTACACCTTC.

CDR3 residues: CASSSNSGANVLTF. In nucleotides, the CDR3 is TGTGCCAGCAGCTCCAACTCTGGGGCCAACGTCCTGACTTTC. The chain carries TRBV7-3 and TRBJ2-6, with D uncertain. V was trimmed by 4 bases and J by 0 bases, leaving 4 bases between them. Looked up from germline, CDR1 is SGHTA and CDR2 is FQGTGA. The CDR3 runs to 14 residues.

The J gene is TRBJ1-3, the V gene TRBV4-2; weak D call: TRBD1 (6 bases). Germline V CDR1 and CDR2: LGHNA, YNFKEQ. CDR3 length: 15 amino acids. Trimming left V 2 bases short and J 1 base short, with 9 bases between. The CDR3 is CASSQSQGSGNTIYF. The CDR3 DNA reads TGTGCCAGCAGCCAAAGCCAGGGGTCTGGAAACACCATATATTTT.

This clone came up once. V is TRBV6-5 and J is TRBJ1-2; D is undetermined. This CDR3 spans 13 amino acids. Germline V gives CDR1 MNHEY, CDR2 SVGAGI. Trimming shortened V by 7 bases and J by 0 bases, and 9 bases separated the two germline ends. The CDR3 protein is CASTPEANYGYTF. For the CDR3, the DNA is TGTGCCAGCACTCCAGAAGCTAACTATGGCTACACCTTC.

The J gene is TRBJ1-2, the V gene TRBV11-2; TRBD1 matches 7 bases. Per germline, CDR1 SGHAT and CDR2 FQNNGV. V shed 0 bases and J 4 bases; nucleotides not matched to a gene: 2. The CDR3 totals 14 residues. CDR3 DNA sequence: TGTGCCAGCAGCTTAGAGGGGACAGTCTATGGCTACACCTTC. Encoded protein: CASSLEGTVYGYTF.

This clone has more than one count but fewer than ten. The chain is built from TRBV9 and TRBJ1-3; no reliable D call. Germline lookup yields CDR1 SGDLS and CDR2 YYNGEE. There are 15 residues in the CDR3. The V end was cut by 3 bases, the J end by 0 bases, with 10 bases between. The CDR3 sequence: CASSGQAGSGNTIYF. The CDR3 DNA reads as TGTGCCAGCAGCGGCCAGGCAGGCTCTGGAAACACCATATATTTT.

V is TRBV6-5 and J is TRBJ1-2; D possibly corresponds to TRBD1 (6 bases). V was pared by 7 bases and J by 2 bases, with 14 bases between. The CDR3 runs 14 residues. Germline V gives CDR1 MNHEY, CDR2 SVGAGI. CDR3 region: CASMQGMRNYGYTF. The CDR3 DNA sequence: TGTGCCAGCATGCAGGGGATGCGGAACTATGGCTACACCTTC.

V gene TRBV2 combines with J gene TRBJ1-2; 9 bases line up with TRBD1. CDR3 size: 12 residues. CDR1 and CDR2 from the germline V gene are SNHLY and FYNNEI. V shed 10 bases, J shed 8 bases, and the junction held 8 bases outside the gene matches. The CDR3 protein is CANPTGGDGYTF. Written as DNA, the CDR3 is TGTGCCAACCCTACAGGGGGCGACGGCTACACCTTC.

The rearrangement links TRBV7-3 to TRBJ1-1, with 8 bases fitting TRBD1. V gave up 7 bases and J gave up 2 bases; unmatched junction bases: 12. CDR1 SGHTA and CDR2 FQGTGA come from the germline V gene. The CDR3 runs to 16 residues. The DNA for the CDR3 is TGTGCCAGCAACTCAACCGGGACAGGCCAAAACACTGAAGCTTTCTTT. Translation: CASNSTGTGQNTEAFF.

The CDR3 is CASSFLRQGAEKAFF. As DNA, the CDR3 is TGTGCCAGCAGCTTTTTGAGACAGGGGGCGGAGAAAGCTTTCTTT. The genes are TRBV7-9 and TRBJ1-1; 10 positions match TRBD1. Germline V gene sequence: CDR1 SEHNR, CDR2 FQNEAQ (reference sequence). V was clipped by 3 bases and J by 9 bases; unmatched bases: 10. CDR3 length: 15 amino acids.

The chain employs TRBV18 and TRBJ2-1, with a weak D call TRBD1 (5 bases). V was pared by 1 base and J by 9 bases, with 16 bases between. The CDR3 is 15 residues long. CDR1 and CDR2 from the germline V gene are KGHSH and LQKENI. CDR3 DNA sequence: TGTGCCAGCTCACCACAGGGGATATGGTTCGGTGAGCAGTTCTTC. Its protein product is CASSPQGIWFGEQFF.